These 6 T cell receptor beta chains came from one sample sequenced in a study of OX40 agonist ivuxolimab in advanced cancers. The method was immunoSEQ multiplex PCR; TCRdb's version includes in-frame clones alone and lacks a portion of them. The sample consists of approximately 86,000 clones, 80% to 95% of them appearing once. Source: CD4+ or CD8+ T cells sorted from blood, taken in a trial of the OX40 agonist ivuxolimab. Every receptor here comes from an adult with an advanced solid tumor such as melanoma, head and neck, liver or kidney cancer.

The chain carries TRBV27 and TRBJ1-5; possible D gene TRBD1, 5 bases. V shed 1 base and J shed 0 bases, with 10 bases lying between them. The germline V gene has CDR1 MNHEY and CDR2 SMNVEV (reference sequence). CDR3 length: 16 amino acids. The CDR3 DNA sequence: TGTGCCAGCAGTTTATGGGGGGACTATAGCAATCAGCCCCAGCATTTT. Protein sequence: CASSLWGDYSNQPQHF.

V gene TRBV7-6 combines with J gene TRBJ2-1; TRBD2 is a possible D gene (6 bases). The germline gives CDR1 SGHVS, CDR2 FNYEAQ. The CDR3 runs to 18 residues. The V end was cut by 4 bases, the J end by 1 base, with 20 bases between. The CDR3: CASSSQHLLAGSYNEQFF. Written as DNA, the CDR3 is TGTGCCAGCAGCTCCCAACACCTCCTCGCGGGATCCTACAATGAGCAGTTCTTC.

This rearrangement joins TRBV2 to TRBJ1-5, with 7 bases that match TRBD1. The CDR3 is 14 amino acids. The trim removed 7 bases at V and 7 bases at J, leaving 10 bases unmatched. CDR1 is SNHLY and CDR2 is FYNNEI in the germline V gene. CDR3 in amino acids: CASTLGEGAQPQHF. DNA for the CDR3: TGTGCCAGCACCCTGGGAGAGGGGGCCCAGCCCCAGCATTTT. The variable domain in full, with the rest retrieved from reference TRBV2 and TRBJ1-5, is EPEVTQTPSHQVTQMGQEVILRCVPISNHLYFYWYRQILGQKVEFLVSFYNNEISEKSEIFDDQFSVERPDGSNFTLKIRSTKLEDSAMYFCASTLGEGAQPQHFGDGTRLSIL.

This clone was recorded a few times. V and J are TRBV9 and TRBJ2-3, with D perhaps TRBD1 (6 bases). The germline V gene has CDR1 SGDLS and CDR2 YYNGEE. V lost 3 bases and J 2 bases, leaving 13 bases between the germline ends. This CDR3 has 15 residues. The DNA of the CDR3 is TGTGCCAGCAGCGCCCTGACAGGTAACACAGATACGCAGTATTTT. This translates into CASSALTGNTDTQYF. Drawing the rest from reference TRBV9 and TRBJ2-3, the complete variable domain is DSGVTQTPKHLITATGQRVTLRCSPRSGDLSVYWYQQSLDQGLQFLIQYYNGEERAKGNILERFSAQQFPDLHSELNLSSLELGDSALYFCASSALTGNTDTQYFGPGTRLTVL.

The chain has TRBV5-1 and TRBJ1-2; D remains unclear. The V end lost 6 bases, the J end lost 8 bases, and 14 bases lay between the germline ends. CDR1 and CDR2 from the germline V gene are SGHRS and YFSETQ. The CDR3 sequence is 12 residues long. The CDR3 sequence is CASTNMVEGYTF. The CDR3 DNA sequence: TGCGCCAGCACAAACATGGTCGAGGGCTACACCTTC.

The chain links TRBV7-2 to TRBJ1-3, with TRBD2 identical over 10 bases. Near its end, the DNA agrees better with TRBJ2-2, so the J call may be wrong. CDR3 length equals 15 residues. CDR1 SGHTA and CDR2 FQGNSA come from the germline V gene. The CDR3 sequence is CASSAGTSVSGELFF. The CDR3 DNA sequence: TGTGCCAGCAGCGCCGGGACTAGCGTTTCCGGGGAGCTGTTTTTT.